The 15 T cell receptor beta chains listed next were all sequenced from one sample in a study of beta chain features in type 1 diabetes. The antigens these receptors bind are not known. Study-wide results and caveats: When Type 1 diabetes patients were examined, their TCRB CDR3s proved moderately but significantly shorter in all four CD4+ subsets.

Expressed TCRB transcripts were sequenced because the isolated RNA had all been reverse transcribed beforehand. Produced via immunoSEQ multiplex PCR; TCRdb's table is partial and in-frame only. Here the sample spans about 340,000 clones, approximately 10% being singletons. The sample taken for sequencing was central memory CD4+ T cells from blood. The receptor source for this set is a man between 25 and 39 years old with type 1 diabetes.

The sample holds many counts of this clone. J is TRBJ1-2 and V is TRBV7-2; D perhaps matches TRBD1 (6 bases). Trimming took off 5 bases at V and 8 bases at J, with 21 bases between the two ends. Germline CDR1 and CDR2: SGHTA and FQGNSA. The CDR3 has 15 amino acids. The CDR3 DNA reads as TGTGCCAGCAGCCCCCCTGGGGGCAGATCCCAAGGCTACACCTTC. Translation: CASSPPGGRSQGYTF.

In its sample, this clone was seen a few times. This chain links TRBV23-1 with TRBJ2-7; tentative D call: TRBD2 (6 bases). TRBV23-1 is recorded as an ORF, its role being uncertain. The CDR3 has 16 amino acids. V was pared by 8 bases and J by 0 bases, with 20 bases between. CDR3 amino acids: CASPRVSGGLSYEQYF. The CDR3 coding sequence is TGCGCCAGCCCCCGCGTTAGCGGAGGACTCTCCTACGAGCAGTACTTC.

This chain joins TRBV2 and TRBJ1-5; no clear D gene. The CDR3 is 12 amino acids. V lost 6 bases to trimming and J lost 4 bases, with 7 bases between them. The germline gives CDR1 SNHLY, CDR2 FYNNEI. In DNA form, the CDR3 reads TGTGCCAGCAGGCTCCAAAATCAGCCCCAGCATTTT. Protein sequence: CASRLQNQPQHF.

CDR3 in DNA: TGTGCCTGGAAGCCGAGACAGGGAGGAACGGGAAACACCATATATTTT. Encoded protein: CAWKPRQGGTGNTIYF. The chain carries TRBV30 and TRBJ1-3, with 7 nucleotides matching TRBD1. V gave up 4 bases and J gave up 4 bases; unmatched junction bases: 13. The CDR3 is 16 residues long. The germline V gene has CDR1 GTSNPN and CDR2 SVGIG (reference sequence).

The gene calls are TRBV18 and TRBJ1-2, with 7 bases identical to TRBD1. V was pared by 6 bases and J by 3 bases, with 10 bases of the junction left unmatched. The CDR3 covers 15 residues. The germline V gene has CDR1 KGHSH and CDR2 LQKENI. DNA of the CDR3: TGTGCCAGCTCGAGACAGGGCGGCGCAGACTATGGCTACACCTTC. Its protein is CASSRQGGADYGYTF.

This clone was recorded a few times. The chain combines TRBV7-9 with TRBJ2-2; 7 nucleotides align to TRBD1. J gave up 3 bases and V 5 bases, and 3 bases lay outside the gene matches. Germline loops: CDR1 SEHNR, CDR2 FQNEAQ (reference sequence). The CDR3 spans 14 residues. The CDR3 DNA reads as TGTGCCAGCAGCGAACAGGGGTACACCGGGGAGCTGTTTTTT. Its translation is CASSEQGYTGELFF.

This clone was picked up many times. The chain joins TRBV7-6 to TRBJ2-6; 9 bases line up with TRBD1. The germline V gene has CDR1 SGHVS and CDR2 FNYEAQ. The trim removed 5 bases at V and 2 bases at J, leaving 4 bases unmatched. The CDR3 extends over 16 amino acids. The CDR3, as DNA: TGTGCCAGCAGCCCACAGGGGGCGGCTGGGGCCAACGTCCTGACTTTC. Its protein product is CASSPQGAAGANVLTF.

In this sample, this clone turned up many times. The genes are TRBV18 and TRBJ1-2; no firm D call. The CDR3 loop spans 15 amino acids. V shed 3 bases and J shed 7 bases, with 18 bases lying between them. CDR1 is KGHSH and CDR2 is LQKENI in the germline V gene. CDR3: CASSPEDGPRRGYTF. The CDR3 DNA follows: TGTGCCAGCTCACCCGAGGACGGGCCCCGCCGTGGCTACACCTTC.

V is TRBV29-1 and J is TRBJ1-5; maybe TRBD1 (6 bases). V was pared by 6 bases and J by 5 bases, with 17 bases between. The CDR3 has 14 residues. The germline V gene has CDR1 SQVTM and CDR2 ANQGSEA. The CDR3 is CSVTLGAQDQPQHF. CDR3 sequence (DNA): TGCAGCGTCACCCTGGGGGCTCAGGATCAGCCCCAGCATTTT.

J is TRBJ2-1 and V is TRBV5-4; 10 nucleotides line up with TRBD2. Germline CDR1 SGHNT, CDR2 YYREEE (reference sequence). V lost 4 bases to trimming and J lost 2 bases; unmatched junction nucleotides: 9. This CDR3 region has 17 residues. The CDR3, as DNA: TGTGCCAGCAGCCCAAGGGAGCGGGGGGGCCCCTACAATGAGCAGTTCTTC. This sequence encodes CASSPRERGGPYNEQFF.

The rearrangement joins TRBV30 to TRBJ2-5; TRBD2 aligns across 7 bases. CDR1 GTSNPN and CDR2 SVGIG come from the germline V gene (reference sequence). There are 15 residues in the CDR3. Germline trimming cut 2 bases from V and 5 bases from J; bases unmatched to any gene: 11. CDR3: CAWSPYRGVGETQYF. CDR3 coding DNA: TGTGCCTGGAGTCCTTACCGGGGGGTAGGGGAGACCCAGTACTTC.

The rearrangement links TRBV5-1 to TRBJ2-3, with 8 bases lining up with TRBD1. The ends lost 0 bases at V and 1 base at J; junction bases unmatched: 1. The germline CDR1 and CDR2 sequences are SGHRS and YFSETQ. This CDR3 is 15 amino acids long. The CDR3 DNA reads as TGCGCCAGCAGCTTGGAGGGACAGGGCACAGATACGCAGTATTTT. Amino acid sequence: CASSLEGQGTDTQYF.

On this clone itself: With a much larger clone just one base away, this may be a read error. This CDR3 is also generated by other DNA sequences in the sample. The chain employs TRBV7-2 and TRBJ1-2, with D uncertain. The V gene lost 2 bases and the J gene lost 2 bases, with 3 bases spanning the gap. The CDR3 sequence is 12 residues long. CDR1 is SGHTA, CDR2 FQGNSA, per germline. CDR3 nucleotides: TGTGCCAGCAGCTTATCGAACTATGGCTACACCTTC. Residues: CASSLSNYGYTF.

The rearrangement uses TRBV7-9 and TRBJ1-1, with a possible D match to TRBD1 (5 bases). The germline V gene encodes CDR1 SEHNR and CDR2 FQNEAQ (reference sequence). CDR3 size: 14 residues. Trimming took 1 base from V and 2 from J, leaving 8 bases between them. CDR3 DNA sequence: TGTGCCAGCAGCTTAGGCAGGGTAAACACTGAAGCTTTCTTT. Amino acid sequence: CASSLGRVNTEAFF.

This clone came up many times. The J gene is TRBJ2-5, the V gene TRBV2, with D maybe TRBD2 (5 bases). V was cut by 2 bases and J by 10 bases, with 14 bases left in between. CDR3 length equals 13 residues. Germline V gene sequence: CDR1 SNHLY, CDR2 FYNNEI. CDR3 sequence reads: CASSERGSHGQYF. CDR3 nucleotides: TGTGCCAGCAGTGAAAGAGGGTCTCACGGCCAGTACTTC. The entire variable domain, with the rest obtained from reference TRBV2 and TRBJ2-5, is as follows: EPEVTQTPSHQVTQMGQEVILRCVPISNHLYFYWYRQILGQKVEFLVSFYNNEISEKSEIFDDQFSVERPDGSNFTLKIRSTKLEDSAMYFCASSERGSHGQYFGPGTRLLVL.